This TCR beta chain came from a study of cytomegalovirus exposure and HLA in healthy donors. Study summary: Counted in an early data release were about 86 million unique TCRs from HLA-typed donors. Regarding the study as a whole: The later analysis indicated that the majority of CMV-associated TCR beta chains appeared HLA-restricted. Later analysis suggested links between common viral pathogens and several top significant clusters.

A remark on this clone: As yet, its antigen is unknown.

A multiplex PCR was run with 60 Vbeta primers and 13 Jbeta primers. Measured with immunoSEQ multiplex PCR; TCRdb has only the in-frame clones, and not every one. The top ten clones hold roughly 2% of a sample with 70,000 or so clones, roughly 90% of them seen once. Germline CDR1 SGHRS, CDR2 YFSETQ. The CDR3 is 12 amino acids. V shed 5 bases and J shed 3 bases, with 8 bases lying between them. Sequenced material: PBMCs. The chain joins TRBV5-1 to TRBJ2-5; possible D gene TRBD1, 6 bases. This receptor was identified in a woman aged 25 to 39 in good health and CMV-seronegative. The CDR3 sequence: CASRGGEETQYF. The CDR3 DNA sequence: TGCGCCAGCAGAGGGGGAGAAGAGACCCAGTACTTC. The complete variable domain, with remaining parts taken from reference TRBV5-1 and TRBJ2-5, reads KAGVTQTPRYLIKTRGQQVTLSCSPISGHRSVSWYQQTPGQGLQFLFEYFSETQRNKGNFPGRFSGRQFSNSRSEMNVSTLELGDSALYLCASRGGEETQYFGPGTRLLVL.